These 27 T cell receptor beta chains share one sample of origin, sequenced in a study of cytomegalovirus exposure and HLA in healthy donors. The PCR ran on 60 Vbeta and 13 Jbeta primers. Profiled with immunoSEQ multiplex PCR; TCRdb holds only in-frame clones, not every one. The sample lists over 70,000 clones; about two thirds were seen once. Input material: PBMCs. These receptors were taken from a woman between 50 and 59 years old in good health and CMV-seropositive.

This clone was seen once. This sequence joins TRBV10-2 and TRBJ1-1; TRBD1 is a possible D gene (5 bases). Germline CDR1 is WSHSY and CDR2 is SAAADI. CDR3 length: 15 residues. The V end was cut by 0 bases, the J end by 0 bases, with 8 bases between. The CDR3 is CASSESTAMNTEAFF. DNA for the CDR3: TGCGCCAGCAGTGAGTCGACAGCCATGAACACTGAAGCTTTCTTT.

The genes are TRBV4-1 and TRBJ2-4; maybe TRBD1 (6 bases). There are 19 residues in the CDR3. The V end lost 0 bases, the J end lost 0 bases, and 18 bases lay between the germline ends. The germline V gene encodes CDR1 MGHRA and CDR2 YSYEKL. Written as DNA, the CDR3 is TGCGCCAGCAGCCAAGATTATCGGGACAAGGCTTTAGCCAAAAACATTCAGTACTTC. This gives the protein CASSQDYRDKALAKNIQYF.

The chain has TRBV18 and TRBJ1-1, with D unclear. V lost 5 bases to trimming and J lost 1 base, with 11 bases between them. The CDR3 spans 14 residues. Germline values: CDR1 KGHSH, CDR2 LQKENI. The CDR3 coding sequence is TGTGCCAGCTCAAGTACACCTTCGAACACTGAAGCTTTCTTT. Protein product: CASSSTPSNTEAFF.

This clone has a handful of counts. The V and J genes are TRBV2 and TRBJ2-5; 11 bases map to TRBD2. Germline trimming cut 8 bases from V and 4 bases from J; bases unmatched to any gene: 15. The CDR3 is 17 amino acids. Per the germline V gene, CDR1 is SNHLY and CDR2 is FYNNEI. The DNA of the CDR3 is TGTGCCAGCTCGCGAGTAGCGGGGGGGTACGGTGGAGAGACCCAGTACTTC. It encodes CASSRVAGGYGGETQYF.

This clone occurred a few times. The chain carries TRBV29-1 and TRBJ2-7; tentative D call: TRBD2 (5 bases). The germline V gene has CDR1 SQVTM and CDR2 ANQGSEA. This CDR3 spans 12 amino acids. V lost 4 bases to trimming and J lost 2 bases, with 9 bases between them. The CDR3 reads CSVAAEAYEQYF. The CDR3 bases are TGCAGCGTTGCAGCGGAAGCCTACGAGCAGTACTTC.

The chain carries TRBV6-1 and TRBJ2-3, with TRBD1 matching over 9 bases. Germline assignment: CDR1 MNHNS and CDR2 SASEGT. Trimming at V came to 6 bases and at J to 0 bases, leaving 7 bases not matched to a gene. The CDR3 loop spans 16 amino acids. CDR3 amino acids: CASREWDRASTDTQYF. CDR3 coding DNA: TGTGCCAGCAGGGAATGGGACAGGGCTAGCACAGATACGCAGTATTTT.

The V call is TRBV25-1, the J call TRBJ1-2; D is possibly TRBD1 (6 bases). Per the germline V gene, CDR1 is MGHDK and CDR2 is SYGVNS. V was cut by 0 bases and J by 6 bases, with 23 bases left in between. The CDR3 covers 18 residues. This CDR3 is CASSEYGRGARGWDGYTF. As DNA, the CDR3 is TGTGCCAGCAGTGAATATGGGCGGGGGGCCAGAGGATGGGATGGCTACACCTTC.

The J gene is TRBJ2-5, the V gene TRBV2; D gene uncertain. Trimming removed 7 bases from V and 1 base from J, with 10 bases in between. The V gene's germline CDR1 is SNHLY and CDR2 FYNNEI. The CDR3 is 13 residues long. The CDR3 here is CASIPGIQETQYF. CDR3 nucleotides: TGTGCCAGCATTCCGGGTATCCAAGAGACCCAGTACTTC. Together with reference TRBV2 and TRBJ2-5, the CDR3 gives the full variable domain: EPEVTQTPSHQVTQMGQEVILRCVPISNHLYFYWYRQILGQKVEFLVSFYNNEISEKSEIFDDQFSVERPDGSNFTLKIRSTKLEDSAMYFCASIPGIQETQYFGPGTRLLVL.

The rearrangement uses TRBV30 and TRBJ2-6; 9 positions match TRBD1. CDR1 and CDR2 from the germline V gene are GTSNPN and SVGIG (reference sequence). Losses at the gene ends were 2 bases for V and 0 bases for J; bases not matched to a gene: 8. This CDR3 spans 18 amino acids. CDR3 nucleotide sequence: TGTGCCTGGAGTACGACAGGGGGAACAAGCTCTGGGGCCAACGTCCTGACTTTC. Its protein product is CAWSTTGGTSSGANVLTF.

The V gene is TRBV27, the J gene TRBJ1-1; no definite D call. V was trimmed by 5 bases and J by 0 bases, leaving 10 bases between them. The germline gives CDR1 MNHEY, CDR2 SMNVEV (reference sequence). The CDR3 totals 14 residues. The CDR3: CASSIGRMNTEAFF. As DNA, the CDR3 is TGTGCCAGCAGTATCGGTCGCATGAACACTGAAGCTTTCTTT.

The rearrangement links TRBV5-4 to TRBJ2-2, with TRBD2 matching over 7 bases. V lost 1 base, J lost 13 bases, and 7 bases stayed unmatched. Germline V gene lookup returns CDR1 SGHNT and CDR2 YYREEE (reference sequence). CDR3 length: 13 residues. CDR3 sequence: CASSLPGEGWLFF. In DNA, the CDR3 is TGTGCCAGCAGCTTGCCCGGGGAGGGCTGGCTGTTTTTT.

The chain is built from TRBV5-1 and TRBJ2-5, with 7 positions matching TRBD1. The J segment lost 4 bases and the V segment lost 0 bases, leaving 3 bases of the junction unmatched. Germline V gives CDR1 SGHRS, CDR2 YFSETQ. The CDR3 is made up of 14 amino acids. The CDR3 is CASSLATGRETQYF. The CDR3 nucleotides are TGCGCCAGCAGCTTGGCGACAGGGAGAGAGACCCAGTACTTC.

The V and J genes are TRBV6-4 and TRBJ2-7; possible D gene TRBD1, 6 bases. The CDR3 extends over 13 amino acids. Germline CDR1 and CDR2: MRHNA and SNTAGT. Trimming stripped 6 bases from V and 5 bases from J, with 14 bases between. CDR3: CASSQGIADEQYF. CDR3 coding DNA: TGTGCCAGCAGCCAGGGGATCGCAGACGAGCAGTACTTC.

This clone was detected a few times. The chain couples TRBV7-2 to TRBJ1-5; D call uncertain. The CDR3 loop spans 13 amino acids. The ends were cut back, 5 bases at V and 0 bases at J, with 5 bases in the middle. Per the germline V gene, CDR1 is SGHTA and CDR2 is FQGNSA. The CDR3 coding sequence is TGTGCCAGCAGCCCCAATAGCAATCAGCCCCAGCATTTT. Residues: CASSPNSNQPQHF.

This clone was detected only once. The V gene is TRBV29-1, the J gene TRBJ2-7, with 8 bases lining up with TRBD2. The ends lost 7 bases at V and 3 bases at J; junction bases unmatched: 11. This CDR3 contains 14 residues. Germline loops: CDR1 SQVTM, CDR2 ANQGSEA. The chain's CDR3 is CSARGGGGLYEQYF. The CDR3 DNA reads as TGCAGCGCCCGGGGGGGCGGAGGACTCTACGAGCAGTACTTC.

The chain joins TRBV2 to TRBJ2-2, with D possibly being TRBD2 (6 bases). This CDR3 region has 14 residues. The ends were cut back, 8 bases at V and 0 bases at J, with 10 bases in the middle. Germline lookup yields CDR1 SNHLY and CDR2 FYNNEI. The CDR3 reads CASLERANTGELFF. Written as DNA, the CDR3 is TGTGCCAGCCTGGAGCGGGCGAACACCGGGGAGCTGTTTTTT.

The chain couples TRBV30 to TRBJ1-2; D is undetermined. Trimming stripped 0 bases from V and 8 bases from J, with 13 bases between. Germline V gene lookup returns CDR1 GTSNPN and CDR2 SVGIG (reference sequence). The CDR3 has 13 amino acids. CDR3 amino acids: CAWSVAGFRGYTF. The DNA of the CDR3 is TGTGCCTGGAGTGTAGCGGGTTTTAGGGGCTACACCTTC.

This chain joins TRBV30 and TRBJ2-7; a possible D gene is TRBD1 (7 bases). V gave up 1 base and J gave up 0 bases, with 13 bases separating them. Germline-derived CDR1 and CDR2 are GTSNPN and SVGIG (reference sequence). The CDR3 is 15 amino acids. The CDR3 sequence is CAWSAGDSSSYEQYF. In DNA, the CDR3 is TGTGCCTGGAGTGCGGGGGACAGTAGCTCCTACGAGCAGTACTTC.

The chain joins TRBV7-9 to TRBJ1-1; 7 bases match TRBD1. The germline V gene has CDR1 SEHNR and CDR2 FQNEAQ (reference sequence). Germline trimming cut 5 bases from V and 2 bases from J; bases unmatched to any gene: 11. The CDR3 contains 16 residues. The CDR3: CASSLLPGQRNTEAFF. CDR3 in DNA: TGTGCCAGCAGCCTACTCCCGGGACAGAGAAACACTGAAGCTTTCTTT.

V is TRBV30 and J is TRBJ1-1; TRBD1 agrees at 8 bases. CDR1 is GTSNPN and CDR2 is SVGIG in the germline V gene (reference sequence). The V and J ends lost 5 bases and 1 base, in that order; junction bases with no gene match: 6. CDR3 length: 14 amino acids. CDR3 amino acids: CAWVGTGGNTEAFF. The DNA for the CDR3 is TGTGCCTGGGTGGGGACAGGTGGGAACACTGAAGCTTTCTTT.

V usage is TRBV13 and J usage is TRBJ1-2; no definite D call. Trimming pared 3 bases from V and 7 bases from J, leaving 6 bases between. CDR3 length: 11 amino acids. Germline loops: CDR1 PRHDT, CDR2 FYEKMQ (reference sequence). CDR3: CASSFAGGYTF. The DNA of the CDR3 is TGTGCCAGCAGCTTCGCGGGTGGCTACACCTTC.

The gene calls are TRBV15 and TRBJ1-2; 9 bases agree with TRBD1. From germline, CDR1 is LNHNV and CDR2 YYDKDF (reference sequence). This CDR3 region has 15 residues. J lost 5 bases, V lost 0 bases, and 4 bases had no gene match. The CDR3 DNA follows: TGTGCCACCAGCAGAGAGGGACAGGGAGGTTATGGCTACACCTTC. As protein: CATSREGQGGYGYTF.

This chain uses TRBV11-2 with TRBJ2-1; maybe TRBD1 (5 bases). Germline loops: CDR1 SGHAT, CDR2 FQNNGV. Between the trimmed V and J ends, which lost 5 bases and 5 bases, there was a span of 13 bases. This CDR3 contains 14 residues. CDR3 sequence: CASSPRQSHNEQFF. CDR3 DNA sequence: TGTGCCAGCAGCCCCCGACAGTCCCACAATGAGCAGTTCTTC.

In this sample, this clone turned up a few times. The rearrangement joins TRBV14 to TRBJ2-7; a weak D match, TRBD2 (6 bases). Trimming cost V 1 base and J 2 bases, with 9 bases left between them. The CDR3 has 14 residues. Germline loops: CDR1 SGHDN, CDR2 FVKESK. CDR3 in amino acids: CASSQAPGAYEQYF. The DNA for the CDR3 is TGTGCCAGCAGCCAAGCCCCGGGGGCCTACGAGCAGTACTTC.

CDR3 sequence (DNA): TGTGCCAGCAGCGCACGGGGGGGGACAGGGTACACCGGGGAGCTGTTTTTT. Translated: CASSARGGTGYTGELFF. The rearrangement joins TRBV7-6 to TRBJ2-2; D might be TRBD1 (9 bases). Germline CDR1 and CDR2: SGHVS and FNYEAQ. There are 17 residues in the CDR3. V lost 5 bases and J lost 3, with 19 bases in between.

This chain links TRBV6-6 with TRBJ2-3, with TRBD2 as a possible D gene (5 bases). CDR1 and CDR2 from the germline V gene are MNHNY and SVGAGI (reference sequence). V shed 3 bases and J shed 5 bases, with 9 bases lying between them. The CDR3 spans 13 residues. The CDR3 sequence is CASSYWAGDTQYF. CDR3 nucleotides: TGTGCCAGCAGTTATTGGGCGGGAGATACGCAGTATTTT.

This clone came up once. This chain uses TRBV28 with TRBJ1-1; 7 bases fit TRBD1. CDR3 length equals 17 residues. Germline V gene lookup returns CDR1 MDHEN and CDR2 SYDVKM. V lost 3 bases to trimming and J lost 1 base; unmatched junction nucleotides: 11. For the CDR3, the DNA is TGTGCCAGCAGTTTTGTGGGGCAGGGGGGCAGGAACACTGAAGCTTTCTTT. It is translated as CASSFVGQGGRNTEAFF.